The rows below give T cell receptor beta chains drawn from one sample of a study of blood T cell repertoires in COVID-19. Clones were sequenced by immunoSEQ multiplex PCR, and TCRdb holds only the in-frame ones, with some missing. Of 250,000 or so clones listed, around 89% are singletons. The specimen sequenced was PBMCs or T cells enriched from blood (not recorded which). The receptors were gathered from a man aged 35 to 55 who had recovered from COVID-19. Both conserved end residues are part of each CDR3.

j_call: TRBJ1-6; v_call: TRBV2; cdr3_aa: CASSEYLYSPLHF
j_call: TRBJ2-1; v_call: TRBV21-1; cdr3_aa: CASSNPGLGKFNSYNEQFF
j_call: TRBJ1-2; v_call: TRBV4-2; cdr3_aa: CASSQAVQGNNYGYTF
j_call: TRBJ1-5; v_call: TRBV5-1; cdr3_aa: CASSKEVYSNQPQHF
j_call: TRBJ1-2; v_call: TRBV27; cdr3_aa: CASSFLDRHGYTF
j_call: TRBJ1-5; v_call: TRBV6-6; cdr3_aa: CASIQGQIDQPQHF
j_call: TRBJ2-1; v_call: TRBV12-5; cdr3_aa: CASGLVQVAGVNNEQFF
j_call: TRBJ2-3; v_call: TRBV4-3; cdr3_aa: CASSQDGFSGVDTQYF
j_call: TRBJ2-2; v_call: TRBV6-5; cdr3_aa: CASSIVITGELFF
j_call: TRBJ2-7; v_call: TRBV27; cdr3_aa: CASSRQGGLGYEQYF
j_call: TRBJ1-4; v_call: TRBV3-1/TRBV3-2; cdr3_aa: CASSRDTAPFEKLFF
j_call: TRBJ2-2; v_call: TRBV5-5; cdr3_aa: CASTGQAITGELFF
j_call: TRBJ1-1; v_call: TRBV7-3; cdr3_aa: CASSLSGDTEAFF
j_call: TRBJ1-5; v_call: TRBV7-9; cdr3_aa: CASSRGTGGGKSAQHF
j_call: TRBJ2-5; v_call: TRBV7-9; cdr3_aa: CASSLELAEETQYF
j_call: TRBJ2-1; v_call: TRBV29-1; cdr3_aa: CSVRPGQSNNEQFF